The 8 T cell receptor beta chains in this list originate from one sample, sequenced in a study of persistence of HIV-infected CD4 T cells. This was the immunoSEQ version 4 assay in survey mode. The protocol was immunoSEQ multiplex PCR, while the TCRdb copy is restricted to in-frame clones and leaves out a portion. Of roughly 28,000 clones listed, around 73% are singletons. These receptors have no identified antigens. The stimulus was lysate of CMV-infected fibroblasts, about 11 ug/mL. Sorted nonresponding memory CD4+ T cells were CD40L-negative, CD69-negative, CD45RO-high. The source was CD4+ T cells sorted from PBMCs after roughly 19-hour stimulation, collected from a patient who received antiretroviral therapy. These receptors all come from an adult woman with HIV who was CMV-seropositive.

CDR3 region: CASSVAGGHTEAFF. In nucleotides, the CDR3 is TGTGCCAGCAGTGTCGCCGGGGGGCACACTGAAGCTTTCTTT. The chain combines TRBV27 with TRBJ1-1, with a weak D call TRBD1 (6 bases). Trimming pared 5 bases from V and 3 bases from J, leaving 13 bases between. The CDR3 is 14 residues long. Germline CDR1 reads MNHEY; CDR2 reads SMNVEV (reference sequence).

This clone has just one count. The genes are TRBV6-1 and TRBJ1-6; D perhaps matches TRBD1 (5 bases). V shed 3 bases and J shed 11 bases, with 8 bases lying between them. The CDR3 is made up of 12 amino acids. Germline-derived CDR1 and CDR2 are MNHNS and SASEGT. The CDR3 loop reads CASSEGLPPLHF. The CDR3 coding sequence is TGTGCCAGCAGTGAGGGACTTCCACCCCTCCACTTT.

This clone is labeled medium-sized (0.01 to 0.1%). The gene calls are TRBV30 and TRBJ1-3; a weak D match, TRBD1 (5 bases). V shed 7 bases and J shed 0 bases, with 19 bases lying between them. CDR1 and CDR2 from the germline V gene are GTSNPN and SVGIG (reference sequence). The CDR3 contains 16 residues. The CDR3 spells CALDKGASLSGNTIYF. Here the CDR3 DNA reads TGTGCCTTGGATAAAGGGGCCAGCCTCTCTGGAAACACCATATATTTT.

The chain is built from TRBV5-3 and TRBJ2-5; 12 nucleotides agree with TRBD2. TRBV5-3 is filed as an ORF, its function uncertain. The V segment lost 4 bases and the J segment 4 bases; nucleotides outside the gene matches: 8. The CDR3 length is 16 residues. The CDR3 nucleotides are TGTGCCAGAAGCATACTAGCGGGGGGCGACCGAGAGACCCAGTACTTC. The encoded protein is CARSILAGGDRETQYF.

The rearrangement uses TRBV24-1 and TRBJ2-1; 9 bases are a match to TRBD1. V was clipped by 10 bases and J by 9 bases; unmatched bases: 12. CDR3 size: 14 residues. Per germline, CDR1 KGHDR and CDR2 SFDVKD. CDR3 in DNA: TGTGCCACTTCCGGGGCCGGGACAGGGATTGAGCAGTTCTTC. It specifies CATSGAGTGIEQFF.

This clone was seen only once. The V call is TRBV19, the J call TRBJ1-5; D might be TRBD1 (5 bases). Trimming took off 2 bases at V and 6 bases at J, with 14 bases between the two ends. Germline CDR1 reads LNHDA; CDR2 reads SQIVND (reference sequence). This CDR3 is built from 15 residues. CDR3 nucleotide sequence: TGTGCCAGTAGTATATTGGGACGCCTCGGTCAGCCCCAGCATTTT. Encoded protein: CASSILGRLGQPQHF.

The chain is built from TRBV5-1 and TRBJ1-4, with D hard to call. Trimming cost V 0 bases and J 6 bases, with 15 bases left between them. The CDR3 totals 16 residues. Germline lookup yields CDR1 SGHRS and CDR2 YFSETQ. Written as DNA, the CDR3 is TGCGCCAGCAGCTTGGGTAGCGGAAGGGTGGATGAAAAACTGTTTTTT. This gives the protein CASSLGSGRVDEKLFF.

The rearrangement links TRBV7-9 to TRBJ1-6; D not certain. Germline V lookup: CDR1 SEHNR, CDR2 FQNEAQ (reference sequence). V lost 2 bases and J 9 bases, leaving 11 bases between the germline ends. The CDR3 runs to 14 residues. This CDR3 is CASSLKSIGSPLHF. Written as DNA, the CDR3 is TGTGCCAGCAGCTTAAAGTCAATTGGTTCACCCCTCCACTTT.